Below are 27 T cell receptor beta chains sequenced from a single sample in a study of shared clonotypes between healthy human individuals. Method: immunoSEQ multiplex PCR; TCRdb's copy keeps in-frame clones and lacks some. The repertoire has roughly 1 million clones, around 76% of them found once; the top ten carry 1.4%. The sequenced sample consisted of memory CD4+ T cells sorted from blood. Stated subset: CD45RA-negative fraction. Receptors were obtained from a young man in good health.

This rearrangement joins TRBV6-1 to TRBJ2-3; 9 nucleotides agree with TRBD2. V shed 6 bases and J 3 bases; nucleotides not matched to a gene: 4. The CDR3 spans 14 residues. CDR1 is MNHNS and CDR2 is SASEGT in the germline V gene. The CDR3 DNA reads as TGTGCCAGCAGGGGCGGGAGGGGTACAGATACGCAGTATTTT. It is translated as CASRGGRGTDTQYF.

Only one count was recorded for this clone. J is TRBJ2-3 and V is TRBV7-6, with a tentative D call TRBD2 (9 bases). Germline CDR1 reads SGHVS; CDR2 reads FNYEAQ. Trimming stripped 5 bases from V and 5 bases from J, with 32 bases between. The CDR3 length is 20 residues. DNA of the CDR3: TGTGCCAGCAGCGAATGGACAGGGTTGGCTTTAGCGGGAGAGGGAGATACGCAGTATTTT. Translating it yields CASSEWTGLALAGEGDTQYF. Full variable domain (missing parts from reference TRBV7-6 and TRBJ2-3): GAGVSQSPRYKVTKRGQDVALRCDPISGHVSLYWYRQALGQGPEFLTYFNYEAQQDKSGLPNDRFSAERPEGSISTLTIQRTEQRDSAMYRCASSEWTGLALAGEGDTQYFGPGTRLTVL.

This clone was recorded only once. The chain links TRBV30 to TRBJ2-2, with D possibly matching TRBD2 (6 bases). Germline V CDR1 and CDR2: GTSNPN, SVGIG (reference sequence). CDR3 size: 15 residues. V gave up 0 bases and J gave up 3 bases, with 11 bases separating them. The CDR3 spells CAWSVGGTYTGELFF. The CDR3 DNA reads TGTGCCTGGAGTGTGGGCGGGACGTACACCGGGGAGCTGTTTTTT.

The genes are TRBV4-1 and TRBJ1-5, with D hard to call. In germline, CDR1 is MGHRA, CDR2 YSYEKL. Trimming took off 4 bases at V and 9 bases at J, with 16 bases between the two ends. CDR3 size: 14 residues. The CDR3 DNA follows: TGCGCCAGCAGCCCCCGGGAGGTCGGGCGGCCCCAGCATTTT. Translated: CASSPREVGRPQHF.

This chain joins TRBV7-2 and TRBJ1-1, with unresolved D. From germline, CDR1 is SGHTA and CDR2 FQGNSA. V gave up 0 bases and J gave up 4 bases, with 9 bases separating them. The length of the CDR3 is 14 residues. The CDR3 is CASSLARVGTEAFF. CDR3 nucleotide sequence: TGTGCCAGCAGCTTAGCGAGGGTGGGCACTGAAGCTTTCTTT.

This clone was found a few times. The chain uses TRBV5-1 and TRBJ2-1, with TRBD1 as a possible D gene (5 bases). Per germline, CDR1 SGHRS and CDR2 YFSETQ. Trimming pared 4 bases from V and 7 bases from J, leaving 12 bases between. This CDR3 is built from 13 residues. CDR3 sequence reads: CASSIQGSNEQFF. CDR3 coding DNA: TGCGCCAGCAGCATCCAGGGCTCTAATGAGCAGTTCTTC.

The V and J genes are TRBV7-9 and TRBJ2-7; 12 bases fit TRBD1. This CDR3 is built from 16 residues. Germline V lookup: CDR1 SEHNR, CDR2 FQNEAQ (reference sequence). After removal of 5 bases from V and 6 bases from J, the junction contained 11 bases not matched to a gene. The CDR3 protein is CASSAIGDRGLIEQYF. In DNA form, the CDR3 reads TGTGCCAGCAGCGCCATAGGGGACAGGGGGCTCATCGAGCAGTACTTC.

This clone was observed a handful of times. The V call is TRBV6-1, the J call TRBJ2-1, with TRBD1 as a possible D gene (6 bases). The germline V gene encodes CDR1 MNHNS and CDR2 SASEGT. CDR3 length: 14 amino acids. The V end lost 6 bases, the J end lost 7 bases, and 16 bases lay between the germline ends. For the CDR3, the DNA is TGTGCCAGCAGATCCGGACAGACGGGGAATGAGCAGTTCTTC. Amino acid sequence: CASRSGQTGNEQFF.

On this clone: The sample has other DNA sequences that encode this CDR3 too. This sequence joins TRBV6-6 and TRBJ2-7; D is perhaps TRBD2 (6 bases). Per germline, CDR1 MNHNY and CDR2 SVGAGI (reference sequence). This CDR3 comprises 12 residues. Trimming removed 8 bases from V and 1 base from J, with 9 bases in between. CDR3 residues: CASRDSSYEQYF. In DNA, the CDR3 is TGTGCCAGCCGGGACTCTTCCTACGAGCAGTACTTC.

The CDR3 region is CASSSHGTNEKLFF. CDR3 DNA: TGCGCCAGCAGCTCCCATGGCACTAATGAAAAACTGTTTTTT. This chain uses TRBV5-1 with TRBJ1-4; D gene unclear. Germline V gene data show CDR1 as SGHRS and CDR2 as YFSETQ. The CDR3 is made up of 14 amino acids. The V and J ends lost 3 bases and 2 bases respectively, with 8 bases between them.

J is TRBJ2-3 and V is TRBV28; TRBD2 agrees at 7 bases. This CDR3 has 15 residues. Looked up from germline, CDR1 is MDHEN and CDR2 is SYDVKM. Unmatched junction bases numbered 6, after V lost 3 bases and J lost 3 bases. CDR3 sequence (DNA): TGTGCCAGCAGTTTGGGAGGGGTCAGGACAGATACGCAGTATTTT. Protein: CASSLGGVRTDTQYF.

The CDR3 region has the DNA TGTGCCAGCAGCACCCGACAGGGAGATAATGAAAAACTGTTTTTT. It is translated as CASSTRQGDNEKLFF. This rearrangement joins TRBV11-1 to TRBJ1-4, with TRBD1 matching 7 bases. The CDR3 extends over 15 amino acids. Germline V gives CDR1 SGHAT, CDR2 FQDESV (reference sequence). V lost 5 bases, J lost 4 bases, and 7 bases stayed unmatched.

Comments on this clone: Other nucleotide sequences from this sample produce the same CDR3. The V gene is TRBV9, the J gene TRBJ1-5, with D possibly being TRBD1 (5 bases). V was trimmed by 2 bases and J by 6 bases, leaving 12 bases between them. Looked up from germline, CDR1 is SGDLS and CDR2 is YYNGEE. This CDR3 is 14 amino acids long. CDR3 nucleotides: TGTGCCAGCAGCGTTACGGGGGGTGGTCAGCCCCAGCATTTT. Encoded protein: CASSVTGGGQPQHF.

CDR3 residues: CASSNQGADQPQHF. The CDR3 region has the DNA TGTGCCAGCAGTAATCAGGGGGCGGATCAGCCCCAGCATTTT. This chain links TRBV7-2 with TRBJ1-5; 8 nucleotides align to TRBD1. Trimming took 6 bases from V and 5 from J; bases not matched to a gene: 6. The CDR3 contains 14 residues. The germline gives CDR1 SGHTA, CDR2 FQGNSA.

The chain couples TRBV6-5 to TRBJ2-6; TRBD1 aligns across 9 bases. V lost 4 bases and J lost 2; bases outside the gene matches: 3. Germline V lookup: CDR1 MNHEY, CDR2 SVGAGI. The CDR3 has 16 residues. CDR3 in DNA: TGTGCCAGCAGTTCTAGGGACAGGGCTGGGGCCAACGTCCTGACTTTC. Translation: CASSSRDRAGANVLTF.

J is TRBJ1-2 and V is TRBV6-5; 8 positions match TRBD1. V gave up 5 bases and J gave up 6 bases; unmatched junction bases: 11. Germline CDR1 MNHEY, CDR2 SVGAGI. The CDR3 covers 15 residues. CDR3: CASSKDRGPAHGYTF. The CDR3 bases are TGTGCCAGCAGTAAAGACAGGGGCCCTGCTCATGGCTACACCTTC.

The chain recombines TRBV4-3 with TRBJ1-6, with no clear D. Germline loops: CDR1 LGHNA, CDR2 YSLEER. Trimming took 0 bases from V and 7 from J, leaving 13 bases between them. The CDR3 contains 16 residues. The CDR3 sequence: CASSQDLIQSNSPLHF. CDR3 DNA: TGCGCCAGCAGCCAAGATCTTATACAGTCCAATTCACCCCTCCACTTT.

The chain couples TRBV2 to TRBJ1-2; 11 positions agree with TRBD1. CDR3 size: 16 residues. The J segment lost 8 bases and the V segment lost 6 bases, leaving 14 bases of the junction unmatched. Per the germline V gene, CDR1 is SNHLY and CDR2 is FYNNEI. The CDR3 region is CASSRDRGTLLDGYTF. CDR3 DNA sequence: TGTGCCAGCAGCCGGGACAGGGGGACCCTTTTGGACGGCTACACCTTC.

The chain joins TRBV5-1 to TRBJ2-5; possibly TRBD2 for D (5 bases). The length of the CDR3 is 13 residues. Germline CDR1 SGHRS, CDR2 YFSETQ. V lost 3 bases and J 4 bases, leaving 10 bases between the germline ends. The CDR3 coding sequence is TGCGCCAGCAGCTCTTCAGGAGGAGAGACCCAGTACTTC. Translating it yields CASSSSGGETQYF.

V usage is TRBV19 and J usage is TRBJ1-1; no reliable D call. The CDR3 loop spans 15 amino acids. Germline assignment: CDR1 LNHDA and CDR2 SQIVND (reference sequence). Trimming took 3 bases from V and 5 from J, leaving 16 bases between them. The DNA for the CDR3 is TGTGCCAGTAGTATCCCCGGACCTTCTAGGACTGAAGCTTTCTTT. It encodes CASSIPGPSRTEAFF.

Only one count was recorded for this clone. The V and J genes are TRBV27 and TRBJ2-2; no firm D call. Germline CDR1 is MNHEY and CDR2 is SMNVEV (reference sequence). The CDR3 runs to 14 residues. Trimming shortened V by 5 bases and J by 4 bases, and 11 bases separated the two germline ends. The CDR3 is CASSDQESTGELFF. In DNA, the CDR3 is TGTGCCAGCAGTGATCAAGAATCCACCGGGGAGCTGTTTTTT.

Notes on this clone: The same CDR3 arises from other DNA sequences in this sample as well. The rearrangement links TRBV6-5 to TRBJ2-7, with 7 bases matching TRBD1. In germline, CDR1 is MNHEY, CDR2 SVGAGI. V gave up 5 bases and J gave up 2 bases; unmatched junction bases: 3. CDR3 size: 13 residues. The CDR3 DNA reads TGTGCCAGCAGTAGAGGGACAGCCTACGAGCAGTACTTC. This gives the protein CASSRGTAYEQYF.

This chain uses TRBV6-6 with TRBJ2-5; no clear D. Between the trimmed V and J ends, which lost 6 bases and 1 base, there was a span of 15 bases. Germline V CDR1 and CDR2: MNHNY, SVGAGI (reference sequence). The CDR3 loop spans 15 amino acids. In DNA form, the CDR3 reads TGTGCCAGCAGGGAATCGGCTTTGGCCCAAGAGACCCAGTACTTC. It codes for CASRESALAQETQYF.

The chain employs TRBV6-1 and TRBJ2-7, with D perhaps TRBD1 or TRBD2 (5 bases each). Trimming cost V 7 bases and J 6 bases, with 13 bases left between them. The CDR3 extends over 12 amino acids. Germline-derived CDR1 and CDR2 are MNHNS and SASEGT. As DNA, the CDR3 is TGTGCCAGCAACGAGGGGCTTGGCGAGCAGTACTTC. It is translated as CASNEGLGEQYF.

This rearrangement joins TRBV6-5 to TRBJ1-5; perhaps TRBD1 as D (5 bases). Between the trimmed V and J ends, which lost 0 bases and 2 bases, there was a span of 8 bases. The CDR3 is made up of 15 amino acids. Germline CDR1 reads MNHEY; CDR2 reads SVGAGI. The CDR3 nucleotides are TGTGCCAGCAGTTACTCAGGGGCTGGCAATCAGCCCCAGCATTTT. Protein sequence: CASSYSGAGNQPQHF.

CDR3 DNA: TGTGCCAGCAGCTTTAACCCCTTAAGCCGACCGCTAAGCTACACCTTC. Protein product: CASSFNPLSRPLSYTF. The J gene is TRBJ1-2, the V gene TRBV7-9, with D unresolved. The length of the CDR3 is 16 residues. Germline assignment: CDR1 SEHNR and CDR2 FQNEAQ (reference sequence). V lost 3 bases and J lost 9, with 23 bases in between.

The rearrangement joins TRBV2 to TRBJ2-7; possible D gene TRBD1, 6 bases. CDR3 size: 13 residues. CDR1 and CDR2 from the germline V gene are SNHLY and FYNNEI. V lost 8 bases, J lost 3 bases, and 14 bases lay in between. The CDR3 nucleotides are TGTGCCAGCTCCCCACAGGGATTCTACGAGCAGTACTTC. It is translated as CASSPQGFYEQYF.